This passage covers 26 T cell receptor beta chains from one sample sequenced in a study of PD-L1 blockade in urothelial cancer. Time point specified: peripheral blood 6 weeks after treatment start. Generated by immunoSEQ multiplex PCR, the TCRdb table keeps only in-frame clones and is missing some. This table holds over 40,000 clones, approximately 84% found once. The sequences come from PBMCs, collected around atezolizumab (anti-PD-L1) treatment. The origin of the receptors is a man in his sixties or seventies with urothelial cancer.

This clone was detected once. The rearrangement uses TRBV7-9 and TRBJ2-1; 13 positions agree with TRBD2. V shed 4 bases, J shed 5 bases, and the junction held 5 bases outside the gene matches. Germline assignment: CDR1 SEHNR and CDR2 FQNEAQ (reference sequence). The CDR3 totals 16 residues. CDR3: CASSSGLAGEHNEQFF. As DNA, the CDR3 is TGTGCCAGCAGCTCCGGACTAGCGGGAGAACACAATGAGCAGTTCTTC.

The chain has TRBV7-2 and TRBJ1-5; TRBD1 aligns across 7 bases. This CDR3 spans 14 amino acids. Unmatched junction bases numbered 4, after V lost 2 bases and J lost 6 bases. Germline assignment: CDR1 SGHTA and CDR2 FQGNSA. The CDR3 region is CASSLRQGGQPQHF. CDR3 nucleotides: TGTGCCAGCAGCTTAAGACAGGGTGGTCAGCCCCAGCATTTT.

This sequence joins TRBV7-9 and TRBJ1-1; D is possibly TRBD1 (6 bases). Looked up from germline, CDR1 is SEHNR and CDR2 is FQNEAQ (reference sequence). CDR3 length: 15 amino acids. Trimming left V 5 bases short and J 4 bases short, with 17 bases between. The CDR3 loop reads CASSPPKGGLTEAFF. The DNA of the CDR3 is TGTGCCAGCAGCCCACCGAAGGGGGGGCTCACTGAAGCTTTCTTT.

The chain carries TRBV18 and TRBJ1-1, with TRBD1 as a possible D gene (5 bases). CDR1 is KGHSH and CDR2 is LQKENI in the germline V gene. This CDR3 contains 16 residues. Trimming took off 1 base at V and 8 bases at J, with 20 bases between the two ends. The CDR3: CASSPREIVTGVEAFF. CDR3 DNA sequence: TGTGCCAGCTCACCACGGGAGATAGTAACGGGGGTCGAAGCTTTCTTT.

The J gene is TRBJ2-3, the V gene TRBV19, with 8 bases aligning to TRBD2. Trimming removed 5 bases from V and 4 bases from J; junction bases left unmatched: 5. The CDR3 has 14 amino acids. CDR1 is LNHDA and CDR2 is SQIVND in the germline V gene (reference sequence). The CDR3 loop is CASSGLAGSDTQYF. The CDR3 DNA follows: TGTGCCAGTAGTGGACTAGCCGGTTCAGATACGCAGTATTTT.

This chain links TRBV7-6 with TRBJ1-2, with TRBD1 as a possible D gene (6 bases). The length of the CDR3 is 17 residues. V was cut by 0 bases and J by 7 bases, with 21 bases left in between. Germline loops: CDR1 SGHVS, CDR2 FNYEAQ. CDR3 DNA: TGTGCCAGCAGCTTAGCACCACCAGTGCAGGGGTTCTCTGGCTACACCTTC. It codes for CASSLAPPVQGFSGYTF.

The count of this clone is one. V and J are TRBV19 and TRBJ2-1, with 16 bases that match TRBD2. V shed 5 bases and J 9 bases; nucleotides not matched to a gene: 16. This CDR3 contains 19 residues. Germline V CDR1 and CDR2: LNHDA, SQIVND (reference sequence). CDR3 sequence: CASSLLPMGLAGGKGEQFF. DNA of the CDR3: TGTGCCAGTAGTCTCTTACCAATGGGACTAGCGGGAGGGAAGGGTGAGCAGTTCTTC. Complete variable domain (other parts from reference TRBV19 and TRBJ2-1): DGGITQSPKYLFRKEGQNVTLSCEQNLNHDAMYWYRQDPGQGLRLIYYSQIVNDFQKGDIAEGYSVSREKKESFPLTVTSAQKNPTAFYLCASSLLPMGLAGGKGEQFFGPGTRLTVL.

The rearrangement joins TRBV5-1 to TRBJ2-7, with 8 bases fitting TRBD1. Germline lookup yields CDR1 SGHRS and CDR2 YFSETQ. This CDR3 spans 14 amino acids. With V trimmed by 2 bases and J by 4 bases, 5 bases remained unmatched. The CDR3 spells CASSFGTGGYEQYF. The CDR3 nucleotides are TGCGCCAGCAGCTTTGGGACAGGAGGGTACGAGCAGTACTTC. Full variable domain (outside the CDR3, taken from reference TRBV5-1 and TRBJ2-7): KAGVTQTPRYLIKTRGQQVTLSCSPISGHRSVSWYQQTPGQGLQFLFEYFSETQRNKGNFPGRFSGRQFSNSRSEMNVSTLELGDSALYLCASSFGTGGYEQYFGPGTRLTVT.

The genes are TRBV6-6 and TRBJ2-3; D unresolved. CDR1 and CDR2 from the germline V gene are MNHNY and SVGAGI (reference sequence). The V and J ends lost 5 bases and 11 bases respectively, with 14 bases between them. This CDR3 comprises 12 residues. The CDR3 DNA reads TGTGCCAGCAGTCTCTCCATCGAGATGCAGTATTTT. Protein: CASSLSIEMQYF.

The rearrangement uses TRBV6-5 and TRBJ2-1; the match to TRBD2 covers 8 bases. CDR1 is MNHEY and CDR2 is SVGAGI in the germline V gene. The CDR3 extends over 16 amino acids. Trimming took 2 bases from V and 8 from J; bases not matched to a gene: 11. CDR3 sequence: CASSYLGLAVIDEQFF. CDR3 sequence (DNA): TGTGCCAGCAGTTACCTCGGACTAGCAGTGATAGATGAGCAGTTCTTC.

The chain has TRBV6-5 and TRBJ2-4, with TRBD2 matching 10 bases. Germline CDR1 is MNHEY and CDR2 is SVGAGI. V shed 6 bases, J shed 8 bases, and the junction held 10 bases outside the gene matches. The CDR3 totals 15 residues. Here the CDR3 reads CASSLTSGEWDIQYF. DNA of the CDR3: TGTGCCAGCAGCCTAACTAGCGGGGAGTGGGACATTCAGTACTTC.

V and J are TRBV5-6 and TRBJ2-3, with 8 positions matching TRBD1. This CDR3 spans 14 amino acids. CDR1 and CDR2 (germline): SGHDT, YYEEEE. Trimming removed 4 bases from V and 2 bases from J; junction bases left unmatched: 3. The CDR3 here is CASSGQGYTDTQYF. The CDR3 coding sequence is TGTGCCAGCAGCGGACAGGGATACACAGATACGCAGTATTTT.

The chain combines TRBV5-4 with TRBJ2-5; D is uncertain. The CDR3 has 15 amino acids. V was shortened by 3 bases and J by 2 bases, with 14 bases between the two germline ends. Germline-derived CDR1 and CDR2 are SGHNT and YYREEE (reference sequence). CDR3 protein: CASSSPLAEQETQYF. The DNA for the CDR3 is TGTGCCAGCAGCTCCCCCTTGGCGGAACAAGAGACCCAGTACTTC.

The rearrangement links TRBV19 to TRBJ2-1, with a tentative D call TRBD2 (6 bases). The CDR3 length is 14 residues. V was shortened by 3 bases and J by 5 bases, with 11 bases between the two germline ends. Per the germline V gene, CDR1 is LNHDA and CDR2 is SQIVND (reference sequence). CDR3: CASSIGGRDNEQFF. The CDR3 region has the DNA TGTGCCAGTAGTATTGGAGGGCGGGACAATGAGCAGTTCTTC.

The V call is TRBV30, the J call TRBJ2-1; TRBD1 matches at 8 bases. Germline V lookup: CDR1 GTSNPN, CDR2 SVGIG (reference sequence). The CDR3 runs to 16 residues. V was pared by 2 bases and J by 8 bases, with 14 bases of the junction left unmatched. This CDR3 is CAWSSPDRAVTHEQFF. CDR3 nucleotide sequence: TGTGCCTGGAGTTCGCCGGACAGGGCAGTAACACATGAGCAGTTCTTC.

The J gene is TRBJ1-1, the V gene TRBV30; 7 bases are a match to TRBD1. J gave up 3 bases and V 8 bases, and 9 bases lay outside the gene matches. CDR1 and CDR2 (germline): GTSNPN, SVGIG (reference sequence). The CDR3 sequence is 13 residues long. CDR3 region: CAASTGWDTEAFF. The CDR3 DNA sequence: TGTGCCGCCTCGACAGGGTGGGACACTGAAGCTTTCTTT.

The V call is TRBV6-1, the J call TRBJ2-3; 8 bases line up with TRBD1. CDR1 MNHNS and CDR2 SASEGT come from the germline V gene. The V gene end was trimmed by 6 bases and the J gene end by 6 bases; junction bases not matched to a gene: 5. The CDR3 sequence is 13 residues long. The CDR3 nucleotides are TGTGCCAGCAGATTCCGGGACAGGGATACGCAGTATTTT. This translates into CASRFRDRDTQYF.

The chain employs TRBV5-1 and TRBJ2-1; 14 bases are shared with TRBD2. The V and J ends lost 4 bases and 4 bases, in that order; junction bases with no gene match: 1. The CDR3 is made up of 15 amino acids. Germline assignment: CDR1 SGHRS and CDR2 YFSETQ. CDR3 loop: CASSGTSGGYNEQFF. Written as DNA, the CDR3 is TGCGCCAGCAGCGGGACTAGCGGGGGTTACAATGAGCAGTTCTTC.

The rearrangement joins TRBV6-6 to TRBJ1-1; 8 bases are a match to TRBD1. V trimming: 5 bases; J trimming: 0 bases; junction bases outside the gene matches: 5. This CDR3 has 15 amino acids. Germline lookup yields CDR1 MNHNY and CDR2 SVGAGI (reference sequence). The CDR3 region is CASSPGTGLNTEAFF. CDR3 nucleotide sequence: TGTGCCAGCAGTCCCGGGACAGGACTGAACACTGAAGCTTTCTTT.

V and J are TRBV7-8 and TRBJ2-1, with 8 bases lining up with TRBD2. The CDR3 consists of 15 residues. Germline CDR1 is SGHVS and CDR2 is FQNEAQ. The junction had 16 bases not matched to a gene; V was cut back by 8 bases and J by 10 bases. Here the CDR3 DNA reads TGTGCCAGCCTAAAGGGAGGCGCGGGAGGATTAGAGCAGTTCTTC. Translation gives CASLKGGAGGLEQFF.

V usage is TRBV30 and J usage is TRBJ2-1; TRBD2 aligns across 9 bases. Germline trimming cut 2 bases from V and 6 bases from J; bases unmatched to any gene: 11. Germline CDR1 and CDR2: GTSNPN and SVGIG (reference sequence). There are 16 residues in the CDR3. This CDR3 is CAWSPASGTLFNEQFF. CDR3 coding DNA: TGTGCCTGGAGTCCCGCTAGCGGGACACTTTTCAATGAGCAGTTCTTC.

Remarks on this clone: Other DNA sequences from this sample encode an identical CDR3 as well. The chain couples TRBV30 to TRBJ1-1, with D unresolved. The CDR3 has 13 amino acids. Germline values: CDR1 GTSNPN, CDR2 SVGIG (reference sequence). Deletions cut 2 bases from V and 3 bases from J, with 10 bases between. The CDR3, as DNA: TGTGCCTGGAGTTCGAATCCGGACACTGAAGCTTTCTTT. It codes for CAWSSNPDTEAFF.

The chain couples TRBV29-1 to TRBJ2-1, with 8 bases fitting TRBD2. With 7 bases clipped from V and 7 bases from J, the junction kept 12 bases outside the gene matches. CDR1 is SQVTM and CDR2 is ANQGSEA in the germline V gene. This CDR3 spans 14 amino acids. The CDR3 reads CSASLTSGGNEQFF. For the CDR3, the DNA is TGCAGCGCGAGTCTTACTAGCGGAGGGAATGAGCAGTTCTTC.

The chain carries TRBV7-2 and TRBJ2-1, with D maybe TRBD2 (6 bases). V gave up 1 base and J gave up 9 bases, with 7 bases separating them. The germline gives CDR1 SGHTA, CDR2 FQGNSA. The CDR3 extends over 12 amino acids. The CDR3 bases are TGTGCCAGCAGCTTAGGCGGGACTGAGCAGTTCTTC. The encoded protein is CASSLGGTEQFF.

J is TRBJ2-5 and V is TRBV5-1; possible D gene TRBD2, 7 bases. V was trimmed by 0 bases and J by 4 bases, leaving 13 bases between them. Germline-derived CDR1 and CDR2 are SGHRS and YFSETQ. The CDR3 is 15 residues long. This CDR3 is CASSLAGGLGETQYF. The CDR3 DNA reads as TGCGCCAGCAGCTTGGCCGGGGGGCTAGGAGAGACCCAGTACTTC.

The chain uses TRBV23-1 and TRBJ2-1, with 10 bases that match TRBD2. TRBV23-1 is an ORF; its function is uncertain. Trimming took 2 bases from V and 4 from J; bases not matched to a gene: 29. The CDR3 spans 24 residues. The DNA for the CDR3 is TGCGCCAGCAGTCAAGAGGGGCAGGGGGCACCGAGGACTAGCGGAAAGGCGGGATACAATGAGCAGTTCTTC. This sequence encodes CASSQEGQGAPRTSGKAGYNEQFF.